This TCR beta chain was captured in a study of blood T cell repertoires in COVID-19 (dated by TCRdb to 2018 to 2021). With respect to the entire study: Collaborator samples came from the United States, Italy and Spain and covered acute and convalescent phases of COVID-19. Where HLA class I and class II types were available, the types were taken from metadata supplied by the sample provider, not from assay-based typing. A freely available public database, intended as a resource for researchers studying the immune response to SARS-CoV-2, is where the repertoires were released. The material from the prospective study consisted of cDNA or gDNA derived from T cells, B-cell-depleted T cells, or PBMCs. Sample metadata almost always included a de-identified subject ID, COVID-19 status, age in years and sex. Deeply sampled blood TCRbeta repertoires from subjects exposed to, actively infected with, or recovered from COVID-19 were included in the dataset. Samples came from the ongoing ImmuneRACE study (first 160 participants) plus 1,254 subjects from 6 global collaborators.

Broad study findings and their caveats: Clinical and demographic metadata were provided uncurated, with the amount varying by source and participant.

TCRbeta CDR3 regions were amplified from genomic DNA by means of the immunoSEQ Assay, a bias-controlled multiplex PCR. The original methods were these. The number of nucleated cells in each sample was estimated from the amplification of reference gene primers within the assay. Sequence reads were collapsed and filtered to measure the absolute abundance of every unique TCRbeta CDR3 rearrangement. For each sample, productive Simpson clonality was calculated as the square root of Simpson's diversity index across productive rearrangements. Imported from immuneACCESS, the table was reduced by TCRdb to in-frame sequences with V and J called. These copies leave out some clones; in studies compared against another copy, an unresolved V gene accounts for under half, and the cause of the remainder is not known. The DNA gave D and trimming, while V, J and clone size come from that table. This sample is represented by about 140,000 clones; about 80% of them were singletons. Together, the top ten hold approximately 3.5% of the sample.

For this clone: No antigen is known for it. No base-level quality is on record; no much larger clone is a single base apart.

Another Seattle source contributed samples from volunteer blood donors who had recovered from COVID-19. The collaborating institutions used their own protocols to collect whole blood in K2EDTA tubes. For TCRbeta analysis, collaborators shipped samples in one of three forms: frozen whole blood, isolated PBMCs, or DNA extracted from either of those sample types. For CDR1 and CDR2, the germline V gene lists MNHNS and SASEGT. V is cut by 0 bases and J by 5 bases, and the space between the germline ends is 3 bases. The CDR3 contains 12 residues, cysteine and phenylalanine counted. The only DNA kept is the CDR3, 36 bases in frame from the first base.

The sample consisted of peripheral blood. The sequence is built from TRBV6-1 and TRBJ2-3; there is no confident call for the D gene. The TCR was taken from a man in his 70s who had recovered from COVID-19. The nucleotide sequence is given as TGTGCCAGCAGTGAAGCCGGAGATACGCAGTATTTT. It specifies CASSEAGDTQYF.